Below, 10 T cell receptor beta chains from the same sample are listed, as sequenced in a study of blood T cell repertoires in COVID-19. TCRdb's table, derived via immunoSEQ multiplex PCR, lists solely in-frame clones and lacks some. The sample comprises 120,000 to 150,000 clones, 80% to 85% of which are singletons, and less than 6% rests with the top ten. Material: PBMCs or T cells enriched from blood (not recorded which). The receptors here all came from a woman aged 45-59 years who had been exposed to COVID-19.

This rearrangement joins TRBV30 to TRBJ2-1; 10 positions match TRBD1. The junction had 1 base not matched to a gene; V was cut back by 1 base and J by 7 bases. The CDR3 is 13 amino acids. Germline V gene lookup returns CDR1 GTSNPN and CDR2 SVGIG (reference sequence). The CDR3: CAWSADRGNEQFF. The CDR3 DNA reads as TGTGCCTGGAGTGCGGACAGGGGGAATGAGCAGTTCTTC. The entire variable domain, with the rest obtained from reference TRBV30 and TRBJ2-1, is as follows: SQTIHQWPATLVQPVGSPLSLECTVEGTSNPNLYWYRQAAGRGLQLLFYSVGIGQISSEVPQNLSASRPQDRQFILSSKKLLLSDSGFYLCAWSADRGNEQFFGPGTRLTVL.

As DNA, the CDR3 is TGTGCCAGCAGCCCTGAGTTGGGCAGGGAGGGGACAGATACGCAGTATTTT. It specifies CASSPELGREGTDTQYF. The rearrangement joins TRBV5-4 to TRBJ2-3; the match to TRBD2 covers 7 bases. The germline V gene has CDR1 SGHNT and CDR2 YYREEE (reference sequence). The V gene end was trimmed by 4 bases and the J gene end by 3 bases; junction bases not matched to a gene: 14. CDR3 length equals 17 residues.

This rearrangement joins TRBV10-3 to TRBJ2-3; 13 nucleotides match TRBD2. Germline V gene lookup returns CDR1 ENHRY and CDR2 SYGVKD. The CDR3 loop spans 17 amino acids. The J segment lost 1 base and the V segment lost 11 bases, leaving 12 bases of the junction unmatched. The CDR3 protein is CARTSGRGTGGTDTQYF. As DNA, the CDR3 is TGTGCCCGGACTAGCGGGAGAGGCACGGGCGGCACAGATACGCAGTATTTT.

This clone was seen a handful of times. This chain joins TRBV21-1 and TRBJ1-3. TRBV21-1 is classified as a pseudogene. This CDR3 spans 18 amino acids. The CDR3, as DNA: TGTGCCAGCAGCCCCCGTAGGGAGCTGGGGGGGTCTGGAAACACCATATATTTT. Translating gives CASSPRRELGGSGNTIYF.

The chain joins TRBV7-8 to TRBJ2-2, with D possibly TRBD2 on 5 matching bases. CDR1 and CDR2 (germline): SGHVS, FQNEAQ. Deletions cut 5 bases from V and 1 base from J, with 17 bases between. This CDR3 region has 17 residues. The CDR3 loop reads CASSPRGWAENTGELFF. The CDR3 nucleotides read TGTGCCAGCAGCCCACGGGGATGGGCGGAGAACACCGGGGAGCTGTTTTTT.

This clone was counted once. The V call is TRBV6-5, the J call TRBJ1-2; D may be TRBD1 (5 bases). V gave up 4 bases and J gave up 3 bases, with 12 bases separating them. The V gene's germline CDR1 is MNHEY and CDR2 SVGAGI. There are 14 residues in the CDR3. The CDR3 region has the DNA TGTGCCAGCAGTTGGGGCAGGGTGGACTATGGCTACACCTTC. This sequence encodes CASSWGRVDYGYTF.

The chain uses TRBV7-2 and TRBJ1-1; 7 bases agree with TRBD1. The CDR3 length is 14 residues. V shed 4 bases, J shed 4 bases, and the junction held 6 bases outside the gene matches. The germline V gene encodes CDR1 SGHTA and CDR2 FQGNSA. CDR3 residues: CASSSNRGSTEAFF. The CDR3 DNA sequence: TGTGCCAGCAGCTCTAACAGGGGCTCCACTGAAGCTTTCTTT.

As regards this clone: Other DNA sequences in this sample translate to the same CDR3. CDR3 amino acids: CASSTYYEQYF. Here the CDR3 DNA reads TGTGCCAGCAGCACCTATTACGAGCAGTACTTC. V gene TRBV7-9 combines with J gene TRBJ2-7; D unclear. This CDR3 region has 11 residues. V was cut by 5 bases and J by 4 bases, with 6 bases left in between. Per the germline V gene, CDR1 is SEHNR and CDR2 is FQNEAQ (reference sequence).

The CDR3 here is CASSVGEGTGGWGYTF. CDR3 DNA: TGTGCCAGCAGCGTAGGAGAGGGGACAGGGGGCTGGGGCTACACCTTC. The chain uses TRBV9 and TRBJ1-2; TRBD1 aligns across 12 bases. Germline CDR1 SGDLS, CDR2 YYNGEE. V was pared by 0 bases and J by 8 bases, with 8 bases of the junction left unmatched. There are 16 residues in the CDR3.

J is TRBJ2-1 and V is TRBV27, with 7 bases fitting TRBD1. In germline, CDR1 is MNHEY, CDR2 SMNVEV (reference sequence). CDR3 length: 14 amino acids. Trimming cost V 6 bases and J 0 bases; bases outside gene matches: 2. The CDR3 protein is CASRTGSSYNEQFF. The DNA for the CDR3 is TGTGCCAGCAGGACAGGGAGCTCCTACAATGAGCAGTTCTTC.